Included here is one T cell receptor beta chain sequence, with context. The target antigen is unknown. The study sequenced cultured CD4+ T cell DNA using the Oncomine TCR Beta short-read assay. MiXCR, run by TCRdb on the PCR reads, gives a single entry per CDR3 protein. The sample lists about 21,000 distinct CDR3 sequences; roughly 40% were seen once. Treatment defined: 10-day PBMC culture with coronavirus spike peptide pools or control peptides (ViraFEST assay). About 1.8 million PBMCs per well were cultured with roughly 10 IU/ml IL-2 and 8.5 to 10 ug/ml peptide pools. These data are taken from a study of vaccination and CD4 T cells after COVID-19. Study-wide background: Researchers treated cells with overlapping spike peptides taken from SARS-CoV-2, HCoV-NL63, HCoV-OC43 and HCoV-229E.

Here the sequenced sample was CD4+ T cells from blood, cultured in vitro, taken before SARS-CoV-2 vaccination. This TCR derives from a human donor who received a COVID-19 vaccine.

The CDR3 reads CASSGLGGNEAFF. The CDR3 DNA follows: TGTGCCAGCAGCGGGCTAGGGGGGAATGAAGCTTTCTTT. The V and J genes are TRBV7-2 and TRBJ1-1, with D possibly TRBD1 on 6 matching bases. The CDR3 is 13 amino acids. Trimming removed 5 bases at V and 7 bases at J, with 14 bases between. Germline V CDR1 and CDR2: SGHTA, FQGNSA.